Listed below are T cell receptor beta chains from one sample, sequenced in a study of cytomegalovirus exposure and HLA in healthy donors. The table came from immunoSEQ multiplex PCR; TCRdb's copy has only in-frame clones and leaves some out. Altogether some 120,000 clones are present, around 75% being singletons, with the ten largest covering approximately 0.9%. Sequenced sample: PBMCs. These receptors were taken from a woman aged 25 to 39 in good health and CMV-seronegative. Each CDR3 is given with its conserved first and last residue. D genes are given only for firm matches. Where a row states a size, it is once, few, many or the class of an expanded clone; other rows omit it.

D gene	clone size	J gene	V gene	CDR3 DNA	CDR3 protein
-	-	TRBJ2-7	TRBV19	TGTGCCAGCTCCCGCGGGCCGACCTACGAGCAGTACTTC	CASSRGPTYEQYF
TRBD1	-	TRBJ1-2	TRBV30	TGTGCCTGGCGGACAGGCGGGACCTATGGCTACACCTTC	CAWRTGGTYGYTF
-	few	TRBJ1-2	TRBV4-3	TGCGCCAGCAGCCCGGGAGGGGGAACTAACTATGGCTACACCTTC	CASSPGGGTNYGYTF
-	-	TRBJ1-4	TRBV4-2	TGTGCCAGCAGCCAGTATACAGGGACTAATGAAAAACTGTTTTTT	CASSQYTGTNEKLFF
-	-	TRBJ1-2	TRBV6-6	TGTGCCACCCAAGGGGGGGGCTATGGCTACACCTTC	CATQGGGYGYTF
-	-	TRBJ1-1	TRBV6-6	TGTGCCAGCAGGCCCCCCGGGGTAGTCACTGAAGCTTTCTTT	CASRPPGVVTEAFF
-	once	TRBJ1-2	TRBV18	TGTGCCAGTCGCGAGGAGCTGGAAGGCTACACCTTC	CASREELEGYTF
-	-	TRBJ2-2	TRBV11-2	TGTGCCAGCTATCAAGGGGGGCTGTTTTTT	CASYQGGLFF
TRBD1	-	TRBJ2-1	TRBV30	TGTGCCTGGAGTTCCAGGGACAGGGGACCGAAGTTCTTC	CAWSSRDRGPKFF
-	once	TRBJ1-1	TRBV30	TGTGCCTGGAGGGCGAACACTGAAGCTTTCTTT	CAWRANTEAFF
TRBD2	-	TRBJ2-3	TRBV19	TGTGCCAGTAGTCCGACTAGCGGGAGAACCACAGATACGCAGTATTTT	CASSPTSGRTTDTQYF
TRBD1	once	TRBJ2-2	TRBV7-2	TGTGCCAGCAGCCGCGGACAGGGTACGAACACCGGGGAGCTGTTTTTT	CASSRGQGTNTGELFF
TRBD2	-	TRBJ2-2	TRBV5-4	TGTGCCAGCAGCTTGGGTGGCGGGGGGAACACCGGGGAGCTGTTTTTT	CASSLGGGGNTGELFF
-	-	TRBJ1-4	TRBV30	TGTGCCTGGAGTGGACAGAGTTATGAAAAACTGTTTTTT	CAWSGQSYEKLFF
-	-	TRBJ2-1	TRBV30	TGTGCCTGGAGTGTACAAGGACTTCAGCTACAGTTCTTC	CAWSVQGLQLQFF
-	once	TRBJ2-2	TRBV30	TGTGCCTGGAGAAGGGGTGTGAAGAACGGGGAGCTGTTTTTT	CAWRRGVKNGELFF
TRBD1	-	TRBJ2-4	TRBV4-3	TGCGCCAGCAGCCAAGGAGGGACAGGAAAAAACATTCAGTACTTC	CASSQGGTGKNIQYF
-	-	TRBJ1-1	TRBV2	TGTGCCAGCAACTTCGGACAGTTCATGAACACTGAAGCTTTCTTT	CASNFGQFMNTEAFF
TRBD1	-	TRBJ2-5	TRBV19	TGTGCCAGTAGTTTAGGACAGGGGGCGCGAGAGACCCAGTACTTC	CASSLGQGARETQYF
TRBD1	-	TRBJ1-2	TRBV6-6	TGTGCCAGCAGTAGGGACAGCCCTAACTATGGCTACACCTTC	CASSRDSPNYGYTF
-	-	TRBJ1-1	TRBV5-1	TGCGCCAGCAGCTTGCCCGAGGGTACTGAAGCTTTCTTT	CASSLPEGTEAFF
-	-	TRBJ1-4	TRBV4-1	TGCGCCAGCAGCCCTTTGGGTGGAGGGTTGCTTGAAAAACTGTTTTTT	CASSPLGGGLLEKLFF
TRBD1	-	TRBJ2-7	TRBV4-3	TGCGCCAGCAGCCCAGGACAGGGGGCGGGGTCCGAGCAGTACTTC	CASSPGQGAGSEQYF
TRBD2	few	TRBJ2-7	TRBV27	TGTGCCAGCAGACCAGGGACTAGCGGGAGTTACGAGCAGTACTTC	CASRPGTSGSYEQYF
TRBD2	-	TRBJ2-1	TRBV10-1	TGCGCCAGCGGTCTGGGACTAGCGGGAGGCGGGCAGTTCTTC	CASGLGLAGGGQFF
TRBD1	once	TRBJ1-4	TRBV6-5	TGTGCCAGCAGTTCTACCGACAGGGCCCTTAATGAAAAACTGTTTTTT	CASSSTDRALNEKLFF
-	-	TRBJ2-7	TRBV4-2	TGTGCCAGCAGCCTCGAGGAGGAGCAGTACTTC	CASSLEEEQYF
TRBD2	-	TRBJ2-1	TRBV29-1	TGCAGCGTTGAAGTCGTCGGACTAGTCAATGAGCAGTTCTTC	CSVEVVGLVNEQFF
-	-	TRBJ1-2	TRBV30	TGTGCCTGGACCTCACAGGGCGTAATCTATGGCTACACCTTC	CAWTSQGVIYGYTF
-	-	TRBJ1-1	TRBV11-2	TGTGCCAGCAGCCCCGAGGTCTTGAACACTGAAGCTTTCTTT	CASSPEVLNTEAFF
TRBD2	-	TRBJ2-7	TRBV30	TGTGCCTGGAGGGGGGGAGCGGGGTACTACGAGCAGTACTTC	CAWRGGAGYYEQYF
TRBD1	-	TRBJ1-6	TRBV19	TGTGCCAGTAGTATAGGGGACAGGACGACCTATAATTCACCCCTCCACTTT	CASSIGDRTTYNSPLHF
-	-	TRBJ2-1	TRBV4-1	TGCGCCAGCAGCCAAGATTATGAGGGTGGCCCCTACAATGAGCAGTTCTTC	CASSQDYEGGPYNEQFF
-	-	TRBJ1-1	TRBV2	TGTGCCAGCCCTTCGGGCAGGGCGAACACTGAAGCTTTCTTT	CASPSGRANTEAFF
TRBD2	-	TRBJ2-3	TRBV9	TGTGCCAGCGGGAGAAGTCCTAGCGGGGGGGAGGCGGCGCAGTATTTT	CASGRSPSGGEAAQYF
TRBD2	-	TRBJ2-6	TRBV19	TGTGCCAGCGGCGCCAGCGGGAGCTCCGGGGCCAACGTCCTGACTTTC	CASGASGSSGANVLTF
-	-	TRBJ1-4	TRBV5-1	TGCGCCAGCACCCCGGGAAGAGGGACTAATGAAAAACTGTTTTTT	CASTPGRGTNEKLFF
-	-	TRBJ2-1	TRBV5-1	TGCGCCAGCAGCTTGGAAGTCCTAGAGTCTGAGCAGTTCTTC	CASSLEVLESEQFF
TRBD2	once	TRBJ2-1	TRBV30	TGTGCCTGGAGTTTAGCGGGAGGGCCTTTCGATGAGCAGTTCTTC	CAWSLAGGPFDEQFF
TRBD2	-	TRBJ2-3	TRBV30	TGTGCCTGGAGATTTATTCGGAGCGGGGGAGCCTCTACGACGCAGTATTTT	CAWRFIRSGGASTTQYF
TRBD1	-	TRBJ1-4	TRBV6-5	TGTGCCAGCAGTTTTGGGACAGGGGGCCTCGAAAAACTGTTTTTT	CASSFGTGGLEKLFF
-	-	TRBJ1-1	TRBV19	TGTGCCAGTAGTATTAGTGGTCCGAACACTGAAGCTTTCTTT	CASSISGPNTEAFF
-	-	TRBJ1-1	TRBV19	TGTGCCAGTAGTATAAGGAGACTCCCTCTGGACACTGAAGCTTTCTTT	CASSIRRLPLDTEAFF
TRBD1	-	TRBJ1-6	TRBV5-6	TGTGCCAGCAGCTTGAGGGGGCAGGTGAATTCACCCCTCCACTTT	CASSLRGQVNSPLHF
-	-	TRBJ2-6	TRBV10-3	TGTGCCATCGGTAAAGGGGACTCTGGGGCCAACGTCCTGACTTTC	CAIGKGDSGANVLTF
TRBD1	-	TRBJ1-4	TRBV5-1	TGCGCCAGCAGCACTGGACAGGGAACTAATGAAAAACTGTTTTTT	CASSTGQGTNEKLFF
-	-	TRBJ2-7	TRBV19	TGTGCCAGTAGTATGAGGGTTTACGAGCAGTACTTC	CASSMRVYEQYF
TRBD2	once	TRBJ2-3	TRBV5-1	TGCGCCACCCGTCTAGCGGGAAGCACAGATACGCAGTATTTT	CATRLAGSTDTQYF
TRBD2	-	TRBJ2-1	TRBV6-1	TGTGCCATCATGCCTATTGAGCGGGAGATAAATGAGCAGTTCTTC	CAIMPIEREINEQFF
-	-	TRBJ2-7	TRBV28	TGTGCCAGCAGTCGCCTCGGGGGTTCCTACGAGCAGTACTTC	CASSRLGGSYEQYF
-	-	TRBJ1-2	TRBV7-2	TGTGCCAGCAGCCCCGGACACAAGGATGGCTACACCTTC	CASSPGHKDGYTF
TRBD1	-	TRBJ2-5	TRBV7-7	TGTGCTAGCAGCTCGGACAGGGAGGAGACCCAGTACTTC	CASSSDREETQYF
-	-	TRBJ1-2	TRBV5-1	TGCGCCAGCAGCTTGACTTCATTCTATGGCTACACCTTC	CASSLTSFYGYTF
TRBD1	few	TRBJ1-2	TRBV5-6	TGTGCCAGCAGAGGACAGGGACTAGCGGGAGGCTACACCTTC	CASRGQGLAGGYTF